Sequencing of this T cell receptor (beta chain) was carried out in a study of tissue T cells after allogeneic stem cell transplantation. Overall study results and limits: Few T cell clones were shared across patients, but motif clusters showed tissue-specific shared signatures. Sampling depth was limited, and the cohort was small and clinically varied.

This clone came up a few times. Its antigen is currently unknown. Genes here carry mouse names. The read halts 1 residue ahead of the CDR3 end, with the missing end drawn from the germline J gene. Sequencing of TCRbeta CDR3 at survey depth gave sequences and template counts. Using immunoSEQ multiplex PCR, the repertoire was profiled, and TCRdb retains in-frame clones only, with some absent. The table has more than 6,500 clones, roughly 32% seen once. Noted time point: mouse harvest day 14 after allogeneic transplant. The graft held 10^6 splenic CD5+ T cells and 10^7 T-cell-depleted bone marrow cells. Tissues came from B6→BALB/c major-mismatch GVHD mice at day 7 or 14. From germline, CDR1 is KGHPV and CDR2 FQNQEV (reference sequence). The V gene lost 2 bases and the J gene lost 2 bases, with 7 bases spanning the gap. The CDR3 spans 14 residues.

The receptor's source is a female BALB/c mouse given C57BL/6 T cells with graft-versus-host disease after an allogeneic hematopoietic cell transplant. The chain recombines TRBV26 with TRBJ2-1, with D uncertain. Source material: skin. The CDR3 sequence: CASSLHRDYAEQFF. CDR3 bases read: TGTGCCAGCAGTCTGCACCGGGACTATGCTGAGCAGTTC.